The 10 T cell receptor beta chains below come from one sample, sequenced in a study of blood T cell repertoires in COVID-19 (dated by TCRdb to 2019 to 2021). Libraries were constructed by the immunoSEQ multiplex PCR assay. TCRdb took over this immuneACCESS table, retaining in-frame rearrangements with V and J assigned. Such tables are incomplete; in checked studies, under half of the missing clones stem from an unresolved V gene, and the remainder is unexplained. For this sample there are 200,000 to 250,000 clones; around 86% appear just once. The ten most abundant clones make up roughly 12% of the sample. The sample was peripheral blood. The source is an elderly man with acute or convalescent COVID-19.

This chain connects TRBV5-4 to TRBJ2-1; D unresolved. Germline assignment: CDR1 SGHNT and CDR2 YYREEE (reference sequence). The length of the CDR3 is 12 residues. The V end lost 3 bases, the J end lost 8 bases, and 9 bases lay between the germline ends. The CDR3 spells CASSWVRDEQFF. The CDR3 DNA is TGTGCCAGCAGCTGGGTTCGGGATGAGCAGTTCTTC.

The chain joins TRBV19 to TRBJ1-5; D gene uncertain. The length of the CDR3 is 13 residues. V lost 6 bases, J lost 6 bases, and 12 bases lay in between. Germline CDR1 and CDR2: LNHDA and SQIVND (reference sequence). The CDR3 sequence is CASSPGVRQPQHF. CDR3 in DNA: TGTGCCAGTAGCCCCGGGGTCCGTCAGCCCCAGCATTTT.

The chain links TRBV5-1 to TRBJ2-5, with 8 bases lining up with TRBD1. The CDR3 is made up of 15 amino acids. CDR1 is SGHRS and CDR2 is YFSETQ in the germline V gene. V dropped 3 bases and J dropped 3; count of bases not matched to a gene: 7. CDR3 amino acids: CASSSMDRAEETQYF. The DNA of the CDR3 is TGCGCCAGCAGCTCAATGGACAGGGCGGAAGAGACCCAGTACTTC. Full variable domain (outside the CDR3, taken from reference TRBV5-1 and TRBJ2-5): KAGVTQTPRYLIKTRGQQVTLSCSPISGHRSVSWYQQTPGQGLQFLFEYFSETQRNKGNFPGRFSGRQFSNSRSEMNVSTLELGDSALYLCASSSMDRAEETQYFGPGTRLLVL.

The chain links TRBV7-6 to TRBJ2-1, with 9 bases identical to TRBD2. V was pared by 3 bases and J by 7 bases, with 4 bases of the junction left unmatched. Germline CDR1 SGHVS, CDR2 FNYEAQ. This CDR3 spans 14 amino acids. The CDR3 DNA reads as TGTGCCAGCAGCTTCGGCGGGAGGGGTAATGAGCAGTTCTTC. Residues: CASSFGGRGNEQFF.

The table lists this clone with a few counts. The gene calls are TRBV2 and TRBJ1-2, with unresolved D. The length of the CDR3 is 12 residues. The germline V gene has CDR1 SNHLY and CDR2 FYNNEI. Trimming cost V 7 bases and J 3 bases, with 9 bases left between them. The CDR3 sequence is CASIASDYGYTF. The CDR3 nucleotides are TGTGCCAGCATTGCCAGCGACTATGGCTACACCTTC.

This clone was seen a handful of times. The chain combines TRBV27 with TRBJ1-6; D uncertain. With 1 base removed from V and 10 bases from J, the gap between germline ends came to 11 bases. This CDR3 contains 14 residues. Germline V gives CDR1 MNHEY, CDR2 SMNVEV (reference sequence). CDR3 sequence (DNA): TGTGCCAGCAGTTTATGGGGAGGTGGCTCACCCCTCCACTTT. Translated: CASSLWGGGSPLHF.

J is TRBJ1-6 and V is TRBV5-1, with a possible D match to TRBD1 (6 bases). The CDR3 is 12 amino acids. In germline, CDR1 is SGHRS, CDR2 YFSETQ. V shed 5 bases and J shed 9 bases, with 9 bases lying between them. The CDR3, as DNA: TGCGCCAGCAGGGACAGCATTTCACCCCTCCACTTT. Its protein is CASRDSISPLHF. Looking up the rest from reference TRBV5-1 and TRBJ1-6 gives the full variable domain: KAGVTQTPRYLIKTRGQQVTLSCSPISGHRSVSWYQQTPGQGLQFLFEYFSETQRNKGNFPGRFSGRQFSNSRSEMNVSTLELGDSALYLCASRDSISPLHFGNGTRLTVT.

The genes are TRBV6-5 and TRBJ1-2; a possible D gene is TRBD1 (6 bases). This CDR3 is built from 14 residues. Per the germline V gene, CDR1 is MNHEY and CDR2 is SVGAGI. The ends were cut back, 6 bases at V and 1 base at J, with 12 bases in the middle. The CDR3 here is CASRTGQLNYGYTF. CDR3 sequence (DNA): TGTGCCAGCAGAACGGGACAACTTAACTATGGCTACACCTTC.

The genes are TRBV19 and TRBJ2-1; 7 bases agree with TRBD2. CDR1 LNHDA and CDR2 SQIVND come from the germline V gene (reference sequence). CDR3 length: 13 amino acids. Losses at the gene ends were 6 bases for V and 7 bases for J; bases not matched to a gene: 6. The CDR3: CASSPSGINEQFF. DNA of the CDR3: TGTGCCAGTAGCCCTAGCGGTATAAATGAGCAGTTCTTC.

The gene calls are TRBV11-3 and TRBJ1-3; 7 bases are a match to TRBD1. V lost 5 bases and J lost 1; bases outside the gene matches: 2. Germline V gives CDR1 SGHNT, CDR2 YENEEA. This CDR3 is 14 amino acids long. For the CDR3, the DNA is TGTGCCAGCAGCGCGGGACAGTCTGGAAACACCATATATTTT. Residues: CASSAGQSGNTIYF.